Listed below are T cell receptor beta chains from one sample, sequenced in a study of cytomegalovirus exposure and HLA in healthy donors. Assay used: immunoSEQ multiplex PCR; TCRdb lists only in-frame clones, some missing. The sample lists about 160,000 clones, 79% seen once, with approximately 2.3% in the top ten. The sequenced sample was PBMCs. These receptors originate from a middle-aged man in good health and CMV-seronegative. The CDR3 runs from the conserved cysteine through the conserved F or W. Each record gives: V gene, J gene, clone size, D gene, CDR3 DNA, CDR3 protein. A D gene is named only where the DNA matches it firmly. Expanded clones are given a class, and other clones once, few, many or no size at all.

>TRBV5-1|TRBJ2-5|once|-
TGCGCCAGCAGCTCAACAGGGGGGGCACGAGAGACCCAGTACTTC
CASSSTGGARETQYF
>TRBV4-2|TRBJ2-5|-|TRBD2
TGTGCCAGCAGCCCAGGGGAGCGGGAGGGGGAAGAGACCCAGTACTTC
CASSPGEREGEETQYF
>TRBV7-2|TRBJ1-2|few|-
TGTGCCAGCAGCTTAAATTTTGGGGGGACCCGTTATGGCTACACCTTC
CASSLNFGGTRYGYTF
>TRBV6-5|TRBJ2-7|-|TRBD2
TGTGCCAGCAGTTACACTAGCGGGGGACCCTACGAGCAGTACTTC
CASSYTSGGPYEQYF
>TRBV29-1|TRBJ1-4|-|TRBD1
TGCAGCGCCTGGACAGCCTCCCAGGGGGAACTGTTTTTT
CSAWTASQGELFF
>TRBV29-1|TRBJ2-2|few|-
TGCAGCGTTTCCCCTCAAGGGGCCGGGGAGCTGTTTTTT
CSVSPQGAGELFF
>TRBV5-1|TRBJ1-2|-|TRBD1
TGCGCCAGCAGCAAGTCCAGGGGGAGGAACTATGGCTACACCTTC
CASSKSRGRNYGYTF
>TRBV27|TRBJ1-5|-|-
TGTGCCAGCCGTCCCCTTTGGGAGGGAGCCGCCAATCAGCCCCAGCATTTT
CASRPLWEGAANQPQHF
>TRBV19|TRBJ2-7|-|TRBD2
TGTGCCAGTAGTATCCTAGGGACTAGCGGGAGATACGAGCAGTACTTC
CASSILGTSGRYEQYF
>TRBV20-1|TRBJ1-5|-|TRBD1
TGCAGTGCTAGGACAGGGGATGGGTGGGAATTT
CSARTGDGWEF
>TRBV2|TRBJ2-2|-|TRBD2
TGTGCCAGCAGGAGACTAGCGGGAAACACCGGGGAGCTGTTTTTT
CASRRLAGNTGELFF
>TRBV5-4|TRBJ2-6|-|TRBD1
TGTGCCAGCAGCACGCCCCGGGACAGGGGGACCAACGTCCTGACTTTC
CASSTPRDRGTNVLTF
>TRBV5-1|TRBJ2-6|-|-
TGCGCCAGCAGCGGGATAACTGGGGCCAACGGCCTGACTTTC
CASSGITGANGLTF
>TRBV4-2|TRBJ2-3|-|TRBD2
TGTGCCAGCAGCCAAGAATCGGCGGGAGGGCCGGTAGATACGCAGTATTTT
CASSQESAGGPVDTQYF
>TRBV19|TRBJ2-5|-|-
TGTGCCAGTAGCGGGTTCCAAGAGACCCAGTACTTC
CASSGFQETQYF
>TRBV28|TRBJ2-6|-|TRBD1
TGTGCCACCACGGGACAGGGAGGCTCTGGGGCCAACGTCCTGACTTTC
CATTGQGGSGANVLTF
>TRBV4-1|TRBJ2-1|-|TRBD2
TGCGCCAGCAGCCAACATGCTAGCGGGAGCTCCTACAATGAGCAGTTCTTC
CASSQHASGSSYNEQFF
>TRBV29-1|TRBJ2-7|-|-
TGCAGCGCCAAGGGGTTGGGAAGCTCCTACGAGCAGTACTTC
CSAKGLGSSYEQYF
>TRBV9|TRBJ1-1|-|TRBD1
TGTGCCAGCAGCGGACCGACAGGGGGCTTTACTGAAGCTTTCTTT
CASSGPTGGFTEAFF
>TRBV5-1|TRBJ2-7|-|TRBD1
TGCGCCAGCAGCTTGGCAGGGGGTGACTACGAGCAGTACTTC
CASSLAGGDYEQYF
>TRBV4-2|TRBJ2-6|-|-
TGTGCCAGCAGCCAGGACCCTCCAGGGGTTGGGGCCAACGTCCTGACTTTC
CASSQDPPGVGANVLTF
>TRBV5-4|TRBJ2-3|few|-
TGTGCCAGCAGCTTGTGGGCAGCAGATACGCAGTATTTT
CASSLWAADTQYF
>TRBV6-5|TRBJ2-7|-|TRBD2
TGTGCCAGCAGTTACTCGGCGGGAGTGGTGTACGAGCAGTACTTC
CASSYSAGVVYEQYF
>TRBV7-2|TRBJ1-1|-|-
TGTGCCAGCAGTTTAACCCCCCAGGGAACTGAAGCTTTCTTT
CASSLTPQGTEAFF
>TRBV7-9|TRBJ2-1|once|-
TGTGCCAGCAGCTTATCCGGCGACAGATACAATGAGCAGTTCTTC
CASSLSGDRYNEQFF
>TRBV29-1|TRBJ2-1|-|TRBD1
TGCAGCGTTGCCCTAGACACACAGGGGGCCAATGAGCAGTTCTTC
CSVALDTQGANEQFF
>TRBV18|TRBJ1-5|-|-
TGTGCCAGCTCACCAAGTCCGGGGTTCAGCAATCAGCCCCAGCATTTT
CASSPSPGFSNQPQHF
>TRBV4-2|TRBJ1-4|-|-
TGTGCCAGCAGCCAAGATCGGGGAAGTAATGAAAAACTGTTTTTT
CASSQDRGSNEKLFF
>TRBV7-2|TRBJ1-2|few|-
TGTGCCAGCAGCTTAGCCACAGGGACCTTTGGCTACACCTTC
CASSLATGTFGYTF
>TRBV15|TRBJ1-3|once|-
TGTGCCACCAGCTTAACCCGGGGGGCTGGAAACACCATATATTTT
CATSLTRGAGNTIYF
>TRBV6-1|TRBJ2-7|-|TRBD1
TGTGCCTGCAACCGACAGGGAAGGTACGAGCAGTACTTC
CACNRQGRYEQYF
>TRBV19|TRBJ2-3|once|TRBD2
TGTGCCAGTAGGAGGACTAGCGGGACCTCAGATACGCAGTATTTT
CASRRTSGTSDTQYF
>TRBV11-2|TRBJ2-6|-|-
TGTGCCAGCAGCTTTAACACTGGGGCCAACGTCCTGACTTTC
CASSFNTGANVLTF
>TRBV21-1|TRBJ2-7|-|-
TGTGCCAGCAGCAGAGACAGGGTAGACGAGCAGTACTTC
CASSRDRVDEQYF
>TRBV6-1|TRBJ2-5|-|-
TGTGCCAGCAGTGGGAGTATGGGGAGCCAAGAGACCCAGTACTTC
CASSGSMGSQETQYF
>TRBV2|TRBJ1-2|-|-
TGTGCCAGCAGCGAACTGGGACTACGTGGCTACACCTTC
CASSELGLRGYTF
>TRBV14|TRBJ2-1|-|TRBD1
TGTGCCAGCAGGCTTCCGGGACAGGGCAATGAGCAGTTCTTC
CASRLPGQGNEQFF
>TRBV7-8|TRBJ2-1|-|-
TGTGCCAGCTGCCGACTGGCCCGGGCGGGCCACAATGAGCAGTTCTTC
CASCRLARAGHNEQFF
>TRBV25-1|TRBJ2-7|-|-
TGTGCCAGCTCCTTGGAGCAGTACTTC
CASSLEQYF
>TRBV27|TRBJ2-3|-|TRBD1
TGTGCCAGCAGGATCAGGGGGCGAGATACGCAGTATTTT
CASRIRGRDTQYF
>TRBV5-1|TRBJ1-1|-|TRBD1
TGCGCCAGCAGCCTAGGACAGGGACCGAACACTGAAGCTTTCTTT
CASSLGQGPNTEAFF
>TRBV11-2|TRBJ2-7|-|TRBD2
TGTGCCAGCAGCTTAGAGGGACTAGCCTACGAGCAGTACTTC
CASSLEGLAYEQYF
>TRBV2|TRBJ2-7|-|TRBD2
TGTGCCAGCAGGACTAGCGGGGGACCCTACGAGCAGTACTTC
CASRTSGGPYEQYF
>TRBV5-5|TRBJ1-4|-|TRBD1
TGTGCCAGCAGCCCACAGGGGACAACTAATGAAAAACTGTTTTTT
CASSPQGTTNEKLFF
>TRBV5-4|TRBJ2-1|-|-
TGTGCCAGCAGCTCGAACAGGGTGGGTGAGCAGTTCTTC
CASSSNRVGEQFF
>TRBV5-1|TRBJ2-1|-|-
TGCGCCAGCAGCTTATCGAGGGCCTACAATGAGCAGTTCTTC
CASSLSRAYNEQFF
>TRBV4-3|TRBJ2-3|-|-
TGCGCCAGCAGCCAAGAACGGAGGACGCAGTATTTT
CASSQERRTQYF
>TRBV7-6|TRBJ2-7|-|-
TGTGCCAGCAGCTTGCAGGGCCCATACGAGCAGTACTTC
CASSLQGPYEQYF
>TRBV30|TRBJ1-1|-|-
TGTGCCTGGAGTCCGTCGGGGGACACTGAAGCTTTCTTT
CAWSPSGDTEAFF
>TRBV5-1|TRBJ2-2|-|-
TGCGCCAGCAGCTTGTCTCTTCAGGGGCCCACCGGGGAGCTGTTTTTT
CASSLSLQGPTGELFF
>TRBV7-9|TRBJ2-7|-|TRBD1
TGTGCCAGCAGTCTACCGGGACAGGGGGCGCTTTACGAGCAGTACTTC
CASSLPGQGALYEQYF
>TRBV5-1|TRBJ2-3|-|-
TGCGCCAGCAGCTTGGGGCGGATAACAGATACGCAGTATTTT
CASSLGRITDTQYF
>TRBV4-2|TRBJ2-3|-|TRBD2
TGTGCCAGCAGCCAAGGGGGAGGGCAGGGCGGCACAGATACGCAGTATTTT
CASSQGGGQGGTDTQYF
>TRBV5-4|TRBJ2-5|-|TRBD2
TGTGCCAGCAGCTTTCCGGGACTAGCGTTACAAGAGACCCAGTACTTC
CASSFPGLALQETQYF
>TRBV2|TRBJ2-7|-|TRBD1
TGTGCCAGCAGTGCCTACTGGACAGGGACCTCCTACGAGCAGTACTTC
CASSAYWTGTSYEQYF